This section outlines one T cell receptor (beta chain) sequence together with its context. The data originate from a study of blood T cell repertoires in COVID-19. The germline V gene has CDR1 LGHNT and CDR2 FRNRAP. V was cut by 6 bases and J by 4 bases, with 22 bases left in between. The CDR3 loop spans 17 amino acids. Method: immunoSEQ multiplex PCR; TCRdb's copy keeps in-frame clones and lacks some. Seen here are some 270,000 clones, approximately 91% observed once, and the top ten hold 2.2%. Sequencing was performed on peripheral blood. The TCR sequence derives from a man aged 50 or older with acute or convalescent COVID-19. This chain links TRBV12-5 with TRBJ2-1; tentatively, D is TRBD2 (6 bases). CDR3 in DNA: TGTGCTAGTGGCCGCGATCCTCTGGTGGGGGGATACAATGAGCAGTTCTTC. Translated: CASGRDPLVGGYNEQFF.